One sample yielded the 21 T cell receptor beta chains listed below, sequenced in a study of response to subunit inactivated influenza vaccine. TCRdb independently ran MiXCR on the RT-PCR reads; one entry per CDR3 protein. Found here are over 400,000 distinct CDR3 sequences, over 9.5% of them singletons; the top ten hold less than 15%. Specimen: PBMCs from blood, collected roughly 6 weeks after vaccination. These receptors all come from a man aged 50-60 years who received an inactivated influenza vaccine.

This clonotype has more than one count but fewer than ten. The V call is TRBV29-1, the J call TRBJ1-1; unclear D gene. V dropped 4 bases and J dropped 5 bases, with 14 bases sitting between them. This CDR3 is built from 13 residues. Germline V gives CDR1 SQVTM, CDR2 ANQGSEA. The CDR3 loop reads CSVGGGGGTEAFF. Here the CDR3 DNA reads TGCAGCGTTGGTGGAGGAGGTGGGACTGAAGCTTTCTTT.

This clonotype was seen only a few times. CDR3 nucleotide sequence: TGCGCCAGCAGCTTGGAGCGGGAAGACGCTTTCTTT. Translating gives CASSLEREDAFF. The chain joins TRBV5-1 to TRBJ1-1, with unresolved D. Germline V CDR1 and CDR2: SGHRS, YFSETQ. V gave up 0 bases and J gave up 11 bases, with 11 bases separating them. The CDR3 length is 12 residues.

J is TRBJ2-7 and V is TRBV20-1, with a tentative D call TRBD2 (5 bases). The CDR3 extends over 13 amino acids. Germline loops: CDR1 DFQATT, CDR2 SNEGSKA (reference sequence). The ends were cut back, 3 bases at V and 6 bases at J, with 15 bases in the middle. The CDR3 bases are TGCAGTGCTAGGTCGAATCGGGATTCCGAGCAGTACTTC. Residues: CSARSNRDSEQYF.

This clonotype was seen ten or more times. The chain is built from TRBV7-2 and TRBJ2-1, with D possibly TRBD1 on 5 matching bases. The V end was cut by 6 bases, the J end by 1 base, with 13 bases between. Looked up from germline, CDR1 is SGHTA and CDR2 is FQGNSA. This CDR3 is 15 amino acids long. The CDR3 nucleotides read TGTGCCAGCAGACGACAGAGCTCTTCCTACAATGAGCAGTTCTTC. It specifies CASRRQSSSYNEQFF.

This clonotype was observed a few times. The chain recombines TRBV7-8 with TRBJ2-3, with 7 bases aligning to TRBD1. After removal of 5 bases from V and 0 bases from J, the junction contained 11 bases not matched to a gene. The CDR3 consists of 17 residues. Germline CDR1 SGHVS, CDR2 FQNEAQ. CDR3 in amino acids: CASSPEIGGSSTDTQYF. The CDR3 DNA follows: TGTGCCAGCAGCCCCGAGATAGGGGGCTCGAGCACAGATACGCAGTATTTT.

Here the CDR3 reads CASSLRWTAGGGTDTQYF. In DNA form, the CDR3 reads TGTGCCAGCAGCTTAAGATGGACAGCGGGAGGCGGTACAGATACGCAGTATTTT. This sequence joins TRBV11-2 and TRBJ2-3; 9 positions match TRBD2. Germline V gene sequence: CDR1 SGHAT, CDR2 FQNNGV. This CDR3 is built from 18 residues. The V segment lost 2 bases and the J segment 3 bases; nucleotides outside the gene matches: 12.

The CDR3 region is CSVFLLNPTDTQYF. CDR3 sequence (DNA): TGCAGCGTTTTTTTACTCAACCCCACAGATACGCAGTATTTT. The chain links TRBV29-1 to TRBJ2-3, with no clear D. Germline V gene sequence: CDR1 SQVTM, CDR2 ANQGSEA. Trimming pared 5 bases from V and 2 bases from J, leaving 14 bases between. The CDR3 covers 14 residues.

V gene TRBV6-2 or TRBV6-3 combines with J gene TRBJ2-7, with a possible D match to TRBD1 (6 bases). The CDR3 spans 12 residues. Germline values: CDR1 MNHEY, CDR2 SVGEGT. V shed 6 bases and J shed 3 bases, with 9 bases lying between them. The CDR3 nucleotides read TGTGCCAGCAGCAGGGGCCGCTACGAGCAGTACTTC. The encoded protein is CASSRGRYEQYF.

CDR3 amino acids: CSARPPGHSDVETQYF. DNA for the CDR3: TGCAGCGCGAGACCCCCGGGACACTCAGATGTGGAGACCCAGTACTTC. V is TRBV29-1 and J is TRBJ2-5, with D possibly TRBD1 on 6 matching bases. The CDR3 runs 16 residues. The germline V gene encodes CDR1 SQVTM and CDR2 ANQGSEA. Trimming left V 7 bases short and J 5 bases short, with 26 bases between.

The sample holds a few counts of this clonotype. The rearrangement links TRBV7-2 to TRBJ2-1, with 8 bases fitting TRBD2. Germline-derived CDR1 and CDR2 are SGHTA and FQGNSA. The CDR3 covers 16 residues. Trimming took 0 bases from V and 4 from J; bases not matched to a gene: 5. As DNA, the CDR3 is TGTGCCAGCAGCTTAGCACCCGGGGGGGGTTACAATGAGCAGTTCTTC. Translating gives CASSLAPGGGYNEQFF. The full variable domain, completed using reference TRBV7-2 and TRBJ2-1, is GAGVSQSPSNKVTEKGKDVELRCDPISGHTALYWYRQSLGQGLEFLIYFQGNSAPDKSGLPSDRFSAERTGGSVSTLTIQRTQQEDSAVYLCASSLAPGGGYNEQFFGPGTRLTVL.

In this sample, this clonotype turned up many times. V is TRBV12-3 or TRBV12-4 and J is TRBJ2-3; possibly TRBD1 for D (6 bases). V was cut by 3 bases and J by 3 bases, with 10 bases left in between. The CDR3 length is 14 residues. CDR3 loop: CASSFGGPTDTQYF. The CDR3 DNA sequence: TGTGCCAGCAGTTTTGGGGGCCCAACAGATACGCAGTATTTT.

This clonotype was observed many times. This chain connects TRBV7-8 to TRBJ2-1, with a tentative D call TRBD1 (8 bases). CDR3 size: 15 residues. V lost 8 bases and J 4 bases, leaving 18 bases between the germline ends. From germline, CDR1 is SGHVS and CDR2 FQNEAQ. CDR3 nucleotides: TGTGCCAGCGATACAACAGGGGGGGGGTACAATGAGCAGTTCTTC. This translates into CASDTTGGGYNEQFF.

This clonotype was seen repeatedly, ten times or more. The V gene is TRBV5-5, the J gene TRBJ2-1; TRBD2 matches 8 bases. The germline V gene encodes CDR1 SGHKS and CDR2 YYEKEE (reference sequence). The trim removed 1 base at V and 1 base at J, leaving 4 bases unmatched. The CDR3 is 16 amino acids. The CDR3 bases are TGTGCCAGCAGCTTGCAATCTAGCGGGTCCTACAATGAGCAGTTCTTC. Protein sequence: CASSLQSSGSYNEQFF.

Only a few counts were recorded for this clonotype. The chain combines TRBV15 with TRBJ2-3, with TRBD2 as a possible D gene (6 bases). Per the germline V gene, CDR1 is LNHNV and CDR2 is YYDKDF (reference sequence). V was clipped by 0 bases and J by 0 bases, with 13 bases between them. The CDR3 spans 17 residues. This CDR3 reads CATSRDSLAGSTDTQYF. CDR3 in DNA: TGTGCCACCAGCAGAGATAGCCTCGCGGGAAGCACAGATACGCAGTATTTT.

This clonotype showed up just once. Since a much larger clone is just one base distant, this may be a read error. V usage is TRBV5-1 and J usage is TRBJ1-2; D is unresolved. CDR3 size: 16 residues. CDR1 is SGHRS, CDR2 YFSETQ, per germline. The CDR3 loop reads CASSLAGQVLNYRYTF. As DNA, the CDR3 is TGCGCCAGCAGCTTGGCCGGCCAAGTACTCAACTATCGCTACACCTTC.

This clonotype was observed a handful of times. The V call is TRBV7-2, the J call TRBJ2-1; D is ambiguous. The CDR3 contains 14 residues. The V gene's germline CDR1 is SGHTA and CDR2 FQGNSA. Between the trimmed V and J ends, which lost 5 bases and 7 bases, there was a span of 15 bases. The CDR3 is CASSLVGGENEQFF. The CDR3 DNA is TGTGCCAGCAGCCTAGTGGGCGGTGAAAATGAGCAGTTCTTC.

The rearrangement joins TRBV3-1 to TRBJ2-7; 8 bases agree with TRBD2. CDR3 length: 15 residues. J gave up 7 bases and V 1 base, and 9 bases lay outside the gene matches. Germline CDR1 reads LGHDT; CDR2 reads YNNKEL (reference sequence). The CDR3 sequence is CASSQVAGRAIEQYF. The CDR3, as DNA: TGTGCCAGCAGCCAAGTTGCCGGGAGGGCGATTGAGCAGTACTTC.

The rearrangement links TRBV6-2 or TRBV6-3 to TRBJ2-7; D is tentatively TRBD1 or TRBD2 (5 bases each). The CDR3 has 15 amino acids. Trimming took 6 bases from V and 2 from J, leaving 17 bases between them. Germline V gene sequence: CDR1 MNHEY, CDR2 SVGEGT. CDR3 nucleotides: TGTGCCAGCAGCTCGGGACGCCATCCCACCTACGAGCAGTACTTC. Protein product: CASSSGRHPTYEQYF.

The chain has TRBV14 and TRBJ2-5, with no clear D. V was clipped by 0 bases and J by 1 base, with 6 bases between them. The CDR3 runs to 14 residues. From germline, CDR1 is SGHDN and CDR2 FVKESK. The CDR3 DNA reads TGTGCCAGCAGCCAAGAAGGGCCCCAAGAGACCCAGTACTTC. This codes for CASSQEGPQETQYF.

This chain joins TRBV7-8 and TRBJ2-1; D is unclear. V dropped 3 bases and J dropped 5 bases, with 11 bases sitting between them. The CDR3 is 14 amino acids. Germline V lookup: CDR1 SGHVS, CDR2 FQNEAQ. The CDR3, as DNA: TGTGCCAGCAGCTTTTGGGCAGAACACAATGAGCAGTTCTTC. Translating it yields CASSFWAEHNEQFF.

The chain carries TRBV7-9 and TRBJ2-5, with D possibly being TRBD1 (6 bases). Germline values: CDR1 SEHNR, CDR2 FQNEAQ (reference sequence). Trimming took off 0 bases at V and 1 base at J, with 9 bases between the two ends. CDR3 length: 15 amino acids. The chain's CDR3 is CASSLAWDTQETQYF. CDR3 in DNA: TGTGCCAGCAGCTTAGCGTGGGACACCCAAGAGACCCAGTACTTC.